The source of this T cell receptor beta chain is a study of shared clonotypes between healthy human individuals. TCRdb keeps only in-frame clones here, not all; method: immunoSEQ multiplex PCR. The sample has about 600,000 clones; roughly 72% are singletons. With 4 bases removed from V and 5 bases from J, the gap between germline ends came to 20 bases. The V gene's germline CDR1 is MDHEN and CDR2 SYDVKM. This CDR3 spans 16 amino acids. The study, taken as a whole, reports: A limitation of the genetic and exposure-history diversity represented arose from few donors.

A word on this clone: What it recognizes is unknown.

The chain couples TRBV28 to TRBJ1-2; no reliable D call. This sequence was found in a woman aged 40 to 50 in good health. Some clones in this sample may be carry-over from other donors' samples. Sequencing was done on a sample of PBMCs. This CDR3 is CASSSPQGLISYGYTF. Written as DNA, the CDR3 is TGTGCCAGCAGTTCCCCTCAAGGGCTCATATCATATGGCTACACCTTC.